This TCR beta chain was obtained from a study of blood T cells in healthy people across ages. The use of a sample-barcoded 5' primer and a J-beta primer mix characterized a second PCR of about 6 to 12 cycles. From the 5' RACE reads, TCRdb called clonotypes with MiXCR, one entry per CDR3 protein. The data show 650,000 to 800,000 distinct CDR3 sequences, roughly 44% seen once. This clonotype was counted only a few times. Trimming pared 5 bases from V and 6 bases from J, leaving 11 bases between. Germline lookup yields CDR1 MDHEN and CDR2 SYDVKM. The CDR3 has 12 amino acids. This chain uses TRBV28 with TRBJ2-7; maybe TRBD1 (5 bases). This receptor was taken from a man between 60 and 75 years old in good health. The sample consisted of blood. The CDR3 reads CASSPPGREQYF. The DNA of the CDR3 is TGTGCCAGCAGTCCCCCAGGGCGCGAGCAGTACTTC.